Reported below is one TCR beta chain. Per the study methods: Scientists estimated how many nucleated cells there were by amplifying reference gene primers. Some clones are missing from TCRdb's copy, which holds only in-frame ones; the method was immunoSEQ multiplex PCR. For V, J and clone size, that table is used; D and trimming come from the DNA. The sample has 80,000 to 95,000 clones, roughly 86% seen once. This sample was included in a study of blood T cell repertoires in COVID-19. The wider study: The study drew acute and convalescent COVID-19 samples from the United States, Italy and Spain. From T cells, B-cell-depleted T cells, or PBMCs came the material, which was cDNA or gDNA.

With V trimmed by 6 bases and J by 0 bases, 3 bases remained unmatched. Germline V gene lookup returns CDR1 SGHAT and CDR2 FQNNGV. The CDR3 is made up of 15 amino acids. The sample consisted of peripheral blood. The source of this sequence is a woman aged 80 or older in a cohort sampled during active or convalescent COVID-19. J is TRBJ2-3 and V is TRBV11-2, with 10 bases identical to TRBD2. The CDR3 spells CASSWTSGSTDTQYF. The CDR3 DNA follows: TGTGCCAGCAGTTGGACTAGCGGCAGCACAGATACGCAGTATTTT.